What follows describes a single TCR beta chain. Its target is not known. This CDR3 region has 14 residues. CDR1 and CDR2 from the germline V gene are MNHEY and SMNVEV (reference sequence). Trimming cost V 2 bases and J 6 bases, with 13 bases left between them. The data were taken from a study of T cells in Graves' hyperthyroidism and ophthalmopathy. Whole-study findings and limits: Before onset, by a median of 6.5 months, the model predicted ophthalmopathy. Researchers found most expanded thyroid clonotypes above 0.001 in blood as well.

There were TCR beta CDR3 regions amplified from RNA transcripts. The HTBI primer set was used in a first-round RT-PCR of the TCR CDR3. MiXCR, applied by TCRdb to the multiplex PCR reads, yields one record per CDR3 protein. Among roughly 700,000 distinct CDR3 sequences listed, around 13% were seen once. The chain uses TRBV27 and TRBJ2-5; the D gene is possibly TRBD2 (5 bases). The material sequenced was blood. This receptor was obtained from a woman in her late teens or twenties with Graves' hyperthyroidism. The CDR3 spells CASSLVGSAKTQYF. In nucleotides, the CDR3 is TGTGCCAGCAGTTTAGTAGGGAGCGCGAAGACCCAGTACTTC.